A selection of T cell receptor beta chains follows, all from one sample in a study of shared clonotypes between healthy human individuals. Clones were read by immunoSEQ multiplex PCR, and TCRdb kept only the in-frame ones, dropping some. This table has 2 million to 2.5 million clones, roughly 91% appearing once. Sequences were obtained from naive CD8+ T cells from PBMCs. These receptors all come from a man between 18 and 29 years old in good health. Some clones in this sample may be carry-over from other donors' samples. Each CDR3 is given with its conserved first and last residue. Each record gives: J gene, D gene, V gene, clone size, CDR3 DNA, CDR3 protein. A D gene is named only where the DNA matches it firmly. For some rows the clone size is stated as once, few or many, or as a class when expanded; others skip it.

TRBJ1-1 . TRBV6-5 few TGTGCCAGCAGTTGGGACGGAGGTAGCACTGAAGCTTTCTTT CASSWDGGSTEAFF
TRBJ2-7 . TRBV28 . TGTGCCAGCAACAGAATACAGGGACCCTACGAGCAGTACTTC CASNRIQGPYEQYF
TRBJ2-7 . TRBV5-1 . TGCGCCAGCAGCTTGTTGGAGGGAGTATCCTACGAGCAGTACTTC CASSLLEGVSYEQYF
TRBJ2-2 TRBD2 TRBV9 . TGTGCCAGCAGCGTATCATCAAGTCTAGCGGAGAACACCGGGGAGCTGTTTTTT CASSVSSSLAENTGELFF
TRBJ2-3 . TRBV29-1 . TGCAGCGTGGAGAAGACGGGCACTCACACAGATACGCAGTATTTT CSVEKTGTHTDTQYF
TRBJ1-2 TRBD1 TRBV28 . TGTGCCAGCAGACGGGACAGGGACTATGGCTACACCTTC CASRRDRDYGYTF
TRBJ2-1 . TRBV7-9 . TGTGCCAGCAGCTTTGAGATTTCCTACAATGAGCAGTTCTTC CASSFEISYNEQFF
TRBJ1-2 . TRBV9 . TGTGCCAGCAGCGAGGGAGATCCAATGCAGGACTATGGCTACACCTTC CASSEGDPMQDYGYTF
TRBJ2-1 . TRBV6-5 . TGTGCCAGCAGTCTAGGGAGCGGCAATGAGCAGTTCTTC CASSLGSGNEQFF
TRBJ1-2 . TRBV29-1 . TGCAGCGTTGGCAATAACTATGGCTACACCTTC CSVGNNYGYTF
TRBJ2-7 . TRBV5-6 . TGTGCCAGCAGCACGGGAAGGAGCTCCTACGAGCAGTACTTC CASSTGRSSYEQYF
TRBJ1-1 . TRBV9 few TGTGCCAGCAGCGTCGGCATGAACACTGAAGCTTTCTTT CASSVGMNTEAFF
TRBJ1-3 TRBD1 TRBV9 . TGTGCCAGCAGCTTCAAACCGGGACAGGGTTCGGAATGGGATAGAAACACCATATATTTT CASSFKPGQGSEWDRNTIYF
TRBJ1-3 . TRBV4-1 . TGCGCCAGCAGCCAAGCGGGCTCTGGAAACACCATATATTTT CASSQAGSGNTIYF
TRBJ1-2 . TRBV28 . TGTGCCAGCAGTTTACGGGGACTCCAACGGCACACCTTC CASSLRGLQRHTF
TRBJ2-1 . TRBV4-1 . TGCGCCAGCAGCCCTCCTACTGGAGTAGAGGGTGAGCAGTTCTTC CASSPPTGVEGEQFF
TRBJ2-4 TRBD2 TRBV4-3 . TGCGCCAGCAGCCAATCCCTTCGGGACTACCTAGCCAAAAACATTCAGTACTTC CASSQSLRDYLAKNIQYF
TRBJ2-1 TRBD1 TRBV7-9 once TGTGCCAGCAGCTTGGGGATGGACAGGGCTCATGAGCAGTTCTTC CASSLGMDRAHEQFF
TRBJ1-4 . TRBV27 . TGTGCCAGCAGTTTATCGACATCTGAAAAACTGTTTTTT CASSLSTSEKLFF
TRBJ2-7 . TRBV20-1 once TGCAGTGCTAGAGAGGTGTACGAGCAGTACTTC CSAREVYEQYF
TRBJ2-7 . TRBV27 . TGTGCCAGCAGTTTGTCAGGGAGCTACGAGCAGTACTTC CASSLSGSYEQYF
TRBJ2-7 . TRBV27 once TGTGCCAGCAGTTTAGGGGGGAAATCCGAGCAGTACTTC CASSLGGKSEQYF
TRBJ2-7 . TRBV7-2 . TGTGCCAGCAGCCACACAGTGAGTGTGCCCTACGAGCAGTACTTC CASSHTVSVPYEQYF
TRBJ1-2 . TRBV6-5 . TGTGCCAGCAGTTACGGAGGAGCTAACTATGGCTACACCTTC CASSYGGANYGYTF
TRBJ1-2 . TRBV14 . TGTGCCAGCGAAGAATCGGGGGATAAGTATGGCTACACCTTC CASEESGDKYGYTF
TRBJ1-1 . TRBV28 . TGTGCCAGCAGTACCCGCGGGGGGAGCACTGAAGCTTTCTTT CASSTRGGSTEAFF
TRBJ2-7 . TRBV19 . TGTGCCAGTAGTATGGGTCCAGCAATCAACGAGCAGTACTTC CASSMGPAINEQYF
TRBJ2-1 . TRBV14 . TGTGCCAGCAGCCAACGGACGGTCGACAATGAGCAGTTCTTC CASSQRTVDNEQFF
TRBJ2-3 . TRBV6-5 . TGTGCCAGCAGTTACTCGTCGGAGTTCGCAGATACGCAGTATTTT CASSYSSEFADTQYF